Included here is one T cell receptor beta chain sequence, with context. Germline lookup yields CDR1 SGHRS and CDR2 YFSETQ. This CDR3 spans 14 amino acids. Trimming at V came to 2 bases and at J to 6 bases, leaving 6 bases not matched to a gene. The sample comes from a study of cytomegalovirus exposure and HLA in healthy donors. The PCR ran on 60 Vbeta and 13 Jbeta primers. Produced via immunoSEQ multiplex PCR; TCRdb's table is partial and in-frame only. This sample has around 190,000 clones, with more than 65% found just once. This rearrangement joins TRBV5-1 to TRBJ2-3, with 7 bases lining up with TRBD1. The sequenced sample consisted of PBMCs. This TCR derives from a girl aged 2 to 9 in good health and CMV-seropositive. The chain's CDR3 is CASSFAGGKDTQYF. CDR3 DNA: TGCGCCAGCAGCTTTGCAGGGGGTAAGGATACGCAGTATTTT.